The rows below give T cell receptor beta chains drawn from one sample of a study of blood T cell repertoires in COVID-19. Profiling relied on immunoSEQ multiplex PCR, and the TCRdb table lists in-frame clones only, not all of them. The table includes more than 200,000 clones, around 84% detected once. Sequenced: peripheral blood. The receptor source for this set is a woman older than 75 with COVID-19, enrolled during active disease. The CDR3 runs from the conserved cysteine through the conserved F or W. Each record gives: D gene, V gene, clone size, J gene, CDR3 DNA, CDR3 protein. The D gene is left open where the match is weak. A clone size is listed for some rows: how often the clone was seen (once, few, many), or a class if it is expanded.

D gene: .
V gene: TRBV6-5
clone size: .
J gene: TRBJ1-4
CDR3 DNA: TGTGCCAGCAGTTACTCTTCAGGGGCTGAAAAACTGTTTTTT
CDR3 protein: CASSYSSGAEKLFF

D gene: .
V gene: TRBV18
clone size: .
J gene: TRBJ2-5
CDR3 DNA: TGTGCCAGCTCCCCCCGCGAAGAGACCCAGTACTTC
CDR3 protein: CASSPREETQYF

D gene: .
V gene: TRBV30
clone size: .
J gene: TRBJ1-4
CDR3 DNA: TGTGCCTGGAGTGCAAACAGCGAAAAACTGTTTTTT
CDR3 protein: CAWSANSEKLFF

D gene: .
V gene: TRBV20-1
clone size: .
J gene: TRBJ1-1
CDR3 DNA: TGCAGTGCGCCTCGGGATTTTGAAGCTTTCTTT
CDR3 protein: CSAPRDFEAFF

D gene: .
V gene: TRBV18
clone size: .
J gene: TRBJ2-1
CDR3 DNA: TGTGCCAGCTCACCATCCGGAGGGAATGAGCAGTTCTTC
CDR3 protein: CASSPSGGNEQFF

D gene: TRBD2
V gene: TRBV6-5
clone size: .
J gene: TRBJ2-2
CDR3 DNA: TGTGCCAGCAGTTACGCTAGCGGGGGAGCCGGGGAGCTGTTTTTT
CDR3 protein: CASSYASGGAGELFF

D gene: .
V gene: TRBV28
clone size: .
J gene: TRBJ2-2
CDR3 DNA: TGTGCCAGCAGTTCCGGACAGAACACCGGGGAGCTGTTTTTT
CDR3 protein: CASSSGQNTGELFF

D gene: .
V gene: TRBV5-1
clone size: .
J gene: TRBJ1-2
CDR3 DNA: TGCGCCAGCAGCTTACGGACAGCCTCACCCTATGGCTACACCTTC
CDR3 protein: CASSLRTASPYGYTF

D gene: .
V gene: TRBV19
clone size: once
J gene: TRBJ2-5
CDR3 DNA: TGTGCCAGTAGTATAGGCGGGGTTCGTGAGGAGACCCAGTACTTC
CDR3 protein: CASSIGGVREETQYF

D gene: .
V gene: TRBV25-1
clone size: .
J gene: TRBJ1-1
CDR3 DNA: TGTGCCAGCAGTGAAACTACGGTGGCCACGGGCACTGAAGCTTTCTTT
CDR3 protein: CASSETTVATGTEAFF

D gene: TRBD1
V gene: TRBV28
clone size: .
J gene: TRBJ1-4
CDR3 DNA: TGTGCCAGCAGTTTCGAGACAGGGGGAAATGAAAAACTGTTTTTT
CDR3 protein: CASSFETGGNEKLFF

D gene: TRBD1
V gene: TRBV6-1
clone size: once
J gene: TRBJ1-1
CDR3 DNA: TGTGCCAGCAGTGAAGCGTCGACAGGGGGCCTGTCAGCTTTCTTT
CDR3 protein: CASSEASTGGLSAFF

D gene: TRBD1
V gene: TRBV6-5
clone size: few
J gene: TRBJ1-2
CDR3 DNA: TGTGCCGGGGAGGGTGACAGGGGCTACTATGGCTACACCTTC
CDR3 protein: CAGEGDRGYYGYTF

D gene: TRBD2
V gene: TRBV4-1
clone size: .
J gene: TRBJ2-2
CDR3 DNA: TGCGCCAGCAGCCAAGATGAGCGGGGGAGATCCACCGGGGAGCTGTTTTTT
CDR3 protein: CASSQDERGRSTGELFF

D gene: .
V gene: TRBV18
clone size: .
J gene: TRBJ1-3
CDR3 DNA: TGTGCCAGCTCACCCGGGGAAAACAGAAACACCATATATTTT
CDR3 protein: CASSPGENRNTIYF

D gene: .
V gene: TRBV7-9
clone size: .
J gene: TRBJ1-1
CDR3 DNA: TGTGCCAGCAGCTTAGGTAGCTCCACTGAAGCTTTCTTT
CDR3 protein: CASSLGSSTEAFF

D gene: .
V gene: TRBV7-2
clone size: .
J gene: TRBJ1-4
CDR3 DNA: TGTGCCAGCAGGACCGGACAGACCACGAATGAAAAACTGTTTTTT
CDR3 protein: CASRTGQTTNEKLFF

D gene: TRBD2
V gene: TRBV11-3
clone size: few
J gene: TRBJ2-1
CDR3 DNA: TGTGCCAGCAGCTCGTCCGGGACTAGCAATTACAATGAGCAGTTCTTC
CDR3 protein: CASSSSGTSNYNEQFF

D gene: .
V gene: TRBV19
clone size: .
J gene: TRBJ2-3
CDR3 DNA: TGTGCCAGTAGACACTTCACAGGGCCAGATACGCAGTATTTT
CDR3 protein: CASRHFTGPDTQYF

D gene: TRBD1
V gene: TRBV19
clone size: .
J gene: TRBJ2-5
CDR3 DNA: TGTGCCAGTACTGAGTCGGCAGGGGGCAGAGAGACCCAGTACTTC
CDR3 protein: CASTESAGGRETQYF

D gene: .
V gene: TRBV29-1
clone size: .
J gene: TRBJ2-3
CDR3 DNA: TGCAGCGTCCGAGCGGATTTTCAGGGGCATACGCAGTATTTT
CDR3 protein: CSVRADFQGHTQYF

D gene: TRBD2
V gene: TRBV11-2
clone size: .
J gene: TRBJ2-7
CDR3 DNA: TGTGCCAGCAGCCTCGGACTAGGTTACTACGAGCAGTACTTC
CDR3 protein: CASSLGLGYYEQYF

D gene: .
V gene: TRBV4-1
clone size: .
J gene: TRBJ1-5
CDR3 DNA: TGCGCCAGCAGCCAAGAGGTTTCGGGAATAAATCAGCCCCAGCATTTT
CDR3 protein: CASSQEVSGINQPQHF

D gene: .
V gene: TRBV10-3
clone size: few
J gene: TRBJ1-2
CDR3 DNA: TGTGCCATCAGTGGGAGGGAGAGACCCGGCTACACCTTC
CDR3 protein: CAISGRERPGYTF

D gene: TRBD2
V gene: TRBV3-1/TRBV3-2
clone size: .
J gene: TRBJ2-7
CDR3 DNA: TGTGCCAGCAGCCAGACTAGCGGGGGGTCCTCGAGCTACGAGCAGTACTTC
CDR3 protein: CASSQTSGGSSSYEQYF

D gene: TRBD1
V gene: TRBV7-2
clone size: .
J gene: TRBJ2-5
CDR3 DNA: TGTGCCAGCAGCTTAGCCGGGACAGGGATCGGAGAGACCCAGTACTTC
CDR3 protein: CASSLAGTGIGETQYF

D gene: TRBD2
V gene: TRBV3-1/TRBV3-2
clone size: .
J gene: TRBJ2-2
CDR3 DNA: TGTGCCAGCAGCCCGGCATTTAGCGGGGGAGGCACCGGGGAGCTGTTTTTT
CDR3 protein: CASSPAFSGGGTGELFF

D gene: .
V gene: TRBV19
clone size: .
J gene: TRBJ2-1
CDR3 DNA: TGTGCCAGTAAACAGGGCTCCAATGAGCAGTTCTTC
CDR3 protein: CASKQGSNEQFF

D gene: .
V gene: TRBV6-5
clone size: once
J gene: TRBJ1-5
CDR3 DNA: TGTGCCAGCAGTTACTCGGGGGGAGAGGGTCAGCCCCAGCATTTT
CDR3 protein: CASSYSGGEGQPQHF

D gene: .
V gene: TRBV12-2
clone size: .
J gene: TRBJ1-2
CDR3 DNA: TGTGCAAGTCGCTTAGACGACTCGGGTTCGGTCTATGGCTACACCTTC
CDR3 protein: CASRLDDSGSVYGYTF

D gene: .
V gene: TRBV28
clone size: .
J gene: TRBJ1-2
CDR3 DNA: TGTGCCAGCAGTTTAGAGGCCTTTCGTGGCTACACCTTC
CDR3 protein: CASSLEAFRGYTF

D gene: TRBD1
V gene: TRBV7-2
clone size: .
J gene: TRBJ2-7
CDR3 DNA: TGTGCCAGCAGCACCGGTAGGGACAGATACGAGCAGTACTTC
CDR3 protein: CASSTGRDRYEQYF

D gene: TRBD2
V gene: TRBV30
clone size: .
J gene: TRBJ2-1
CDR3 DNA: TGTGCCTGGACGGGGGGCTCCTACAATGAGCAGTTCTTC
CDR3 protein: CAWTGGSYNEQFF

D gene: TRBD1
V gene: TRBV11-2
clone size: .
J gene: TRBJ2-3
CDR3 DNA: TGTGCCAGCAGTTCCGACAGGGGCACAGATACGCAGTATTTT
CDR3 protein: CASSSDRGTDTQYF

D gene: TRBD1
V gene: TRBV20-1
clone size: .
J gene: TRBJ2-2
CDR3 DNA: TGCAGTGCTAGTGAACAGGACAGGTACACCGGGGAGCTGTTTTTT
CDR3 protein: CSASEQDRYTGELFF

D gene: TRBD2
V gene: TRBV5-1
clone size: .
J gene: TRBJ2-3
CDR3 DNA: TGCGCCAGCGGGTCGGAACTAGCGGGGGGGATCAGCACAGATACGCAGTATTTT
CDR3 protein: CASGSELAGGISTDTQYF

D gene: TRBD2
V gene: TRBV5-1
clone size: .
J gene: TRBJ2-3
CDR3 DNA: TGCGCCAGCAGCGGGGGACTAAGTACGCAGTATTTT
CDR3 protein: CASSGGLSTQYF

D gene: .
V gene: TRBV6-5
clone size: few
J gene: TRBJ2-2
CDR3 DNA: TGTGCCAGCAGTTACAGGGGAATCGGGGAGCTGTTTTTT
CDR3 protein: CASSYRGIGELFF

D gene: .
V gene: TRBV19
clone size: .
J gene: TRBJ1-4
CDR3 DNA: TGTGCCAGTAGCTCAAATACCGGGGGAAAACTGTTTTTT
CDR3 protein: CASSSNTGGKLFF

D gene: TRBD2
V gene: TRBV3-1/TRBV3-2
clone size: .
J gene: TRBJ2-1
CDR3 DNA: TGTGCCAGCAGCCAAGTGTTAGCGGGGGTCGAGCAGTTCTTC
CDR3 protein: CASSQVLAGVEQFF

D gene: TRBD1
V gene: TRBV7-2
clone size: .
J gene: TRBJ1-2
CDR3 DNA: TGTGCCAGCACCCAACAGGGGCCAGACTATGGCTACACCTTC
CDR3 protein: CASTQQGPDYGYTF

D gene: .
V gene: TRBV6-5
clone size: once
J gene: TRBJ2-3
CDR3 DNA: TGTGCCAGCAGTTCAAGCGGGGATACGCAGTATTTT
CDR3 protein: CASSSSGDTQYF

D gene: .
V gene: TRBV12-3/TRBV12-4
clone size: .
J gene: TRBJ1-2
CDR3 DNA: TGTGCCAGCAGTTTAGGGGACTCCTATGGCTACACCTTC
CDR3 protein: CASSLGDSYGYTF

D gene: TRBD2
V gene: TRBV19
clone size: once
J gene: TRBJ2-3
CDR3 DNA: TGTGCCAGTAGTATGAGGGGGCTAGCGGGGACAGATACGCAGTATTTT
CDR3 protein: CASSMRGLAGTDTQYF

D gene: TRBD1
V gene: TRBV18
clone size: .
J gene: TRBJ1-2
CDR3 DNA: TGTGCCAGCTCACAAGAAGACAGGGTACTTGGCTACACCTTC
CDR3 protein: CASSQEDRVLGYTF

D gene: TRBD1
V gene: TRBV5-4
clone size: .
J gene: TRBJ2-5
CDR3 DNA: TGTGCCAGCAGCCAGGGGGCAGGGCAAGAGACCCAGTACTTC
CDR3 protein: CASSQGAGQETQYF

D gene: TRBD2
V gene: TRBV24-1
clone size: .
J gene: TRBJ2-5
CDR3 DNA: TGTGCCACCAGTGACTCGACTAGCGTAGAGACCCAGTACTTC
CDR3 protein: CATSDSTSVETQYF

D gene: TRBD1
V gene: TRBV2
clone size: once
J gene: TRBJ1-4
CDR3 DNA: TGTGCCAGCAGGAAGGACAGGGTTGGGGAAAAACTGTTTTTT
CDR3 protein: CASRKDRVGEKLFF

D gene: TRBD2
V gene: TRBV18
clone size: once
J gene: TRBJ2-1
CDR3 DNA: TGTGCCAGCTCACCGACTAGCGGGGGCCTTTACAATGAGCAGTTCTTC
CDR3 protein: CASSPTSGGLYNEQFF

D gene: .
V gene: TRBV10-3
clone size: .
J gene: TRBJ1-1
CDR3 DNA: TGTGCCATCAGCCCCGGGGAGAGGACCAACACTGAAGCTTTCTTT
CDR3 protein: CAISPGERTNTEAFF